These 20 T cell receptor beta chains originate from one sample sequenced in a study of shared clonotypes between healthy human individuals (TCRdb year 2020). Preparation of the library involved the immunoSEQ multiplex PCR assay. This is the immuneACCESS table as TCRdb keeps it, with only in-frame sequences that have V and J called. A part of the clones is gone; compared with another copy, unresolved V genes explain less than half, and the rest is unexplained. This sample is represented by about 1.1 million clones; approximately 78% of them were singletons. The ten most abundant clones make up under 0.6% of the sample. The sample comprised memory CD4+ T cells from PBMCs. What this sample's cell subset or site label stands for: CD45RA-negative fraction. All receptors derive from a man between 18 and 35 years old in good health. Some clones in this sample may be carry-over from other donors' samples.

The chain is built from TRBV7-2 and TRBJ2-3; either TRBD1 or TRBD2 may fit D (6 bases each). Looked up from germline, CDR1 is SGHTA and CDR2 is FQGNSA. The CDR3 loop spans 17 amino acids. Trimming cost V 5 bases and J 7 bases, with 25 bases left between them. This CDR3 reads CASSPRGRPAVSNTQYF. In nucleotides, the CDR3 is TGTGCCAGCAGCCCTCGGGGGCGGCCAGCGGTATCAAATACGCAGTATTTT.

This clone has just a few counts. This rearrangement joins TRBV9 to TRBJ2-1; 12 bases agree with TRBD2. J was trimmed by 6 bases and V by 4 bases; bases with no gene match: 2. Germline lookup yields CDR1 SGDLS and CDR2 YYNGEE. CDR3 length: 14 amino acids. The CDR3 nucleotides are TGTGCCAGCAGCCCGGGACTAGCGGGCAATGAGCAGTTCTTC. Translated: CASSPGLAGNEQFF.

The V gene is TRBV19, the J gene TRBJ2-1, with D uncertain. CDR1 LNHDA and CDR2 SQIVND come from the germline V gene (reference sequence). CDR3 length: 14 residues. V was shortened by 4 bases and J by 3 bases, with 10 bases between the two germline ends. CDR3 coding DNA: TGTGCCAGTAGTACCCTGGGGAACTACAATGAGCAGTTCTTC. Protein sequence: CASSTLGNYNEQFF.

The chain employs TRBV11-2 and TRBJ1-2; TRBD1 might be the D (6 bases). Per germline, CDR1 SGHAT and CDR2 FQNNGV. Between the trimmed V and J ends, which lost 3 bases and 7 bases, there was a span of 18 bases. The CDR3 loop spans 15 amino acids. The CDR3 region has the DNA TGTGCCAGCAGCTTCTCCTTCCAGGGGCTTCGTGGCTACACCTTC. Its translation: CASSFSFQGLRGYTF.

The gene calls are TRBV7-2 and TRBJ2-3; D call uncertain. Germline V gives CDR1 SGHTA, CDR2 FQGNSA. V was shortened by 3 bases and J by 6 bases, with 7 bases between the two germline ends. This CDR3 region has 12 residues. The CDR3 nucleotides read TGTGCCAGCAGCTTTGGTCAGGATACGCAGTATTTT. The encoded protein is CASSFGQDTQYF.

The chain has TRBV7-2 and TRBJ2-2; D is perhaps TRBD2 (5 bases). The germline gives CDR1 SGHTA, CDR2 FQGNSA. The CDR3 has 14 amino acids. V dropped 6 bases and J dropped 6 bases, with 14 bases sitting between them. DNA of the CDR3: TGTGCCAGCAGTACCGAGGGCAGTGCCGGGGAGCTGTTTTTT. Its translation is CASSTEGSAGELFF. Using reference TRBV7-2 and TRBJ2-2 for the parts outside the CDR3, the full variable domain is GAGVSQSPSNKVTEKGKDVELRCDPISGHTALYWYRQSLGQGLEFLIYFQGNSAPDKSGLPSDRFSAERTGGSVSTLTIQRTQQEDSAVYLCASSTEGSAGELFFGEGSRLTVL.

The J gene is TRBJ2-7, the V gene TRBV7-2; 8 bases fit TRBD1. V lost 2 bases to trimming and J lost 2 bases; unmatched junction nucleotides: 5. Per germline, CDR1 SGHTA and CDR2 FQGNSA. This CDR3 has 15 amino acids. CDR3 bases: TGTGCCAGCAGCTTAAGGACGACAGGGGCCTACGAGCAGTACTTC. Translated: CASSLRTTGAYEQYF. Together with reference TRBV7-2 and TRBJ2-7, the CDR3 gives the full variable domain: GAGVSQSPSNKVTEKGKDVELRCDPISGHTALYWYRQSLGQGLEFLIYFQGNSAPDKSGLPSDRFSAERTGGSVSTLTIQRTQQEDSAVYLCASSLRTTGAYEQYFGPGTRLTVT.

In regard to this clone: Being one base from a much bigger clone, this may be a read error. J is TRBJ2-5 and V is TRBV2; the D gene is possibly TRBD2 (6 bases). The CDR3 loop spans 13 amino acids. CDR1 is SNHLY and CDR2 is FYNNEI in the germline V gene. Here the CDR3 reads CASSGSGPETRYF. Here the CDR3 DNA reads TGTGCCAGCAGTGGCAGCGGGCCGGAGACCCGGTACTTC.

The CDR3: CASSVVLAETQYF. CDR3 nucleotides: TGTGCCAGCAGCGTCGTCCTAGCGGAGACCCAGTACTTC. The chain carries TRBV7-6 and TRBJ2-5; maybe TRBD2 (6 bases). V lost 5 bases to trimming and J lost 5 bases, with 12 bases between them. Germline CDR1 and CDR2: SGHVS and FNYEAQ. The CDR3 length is 13 residues.

This chain links TRBV29-1 with TRBJ2-5; TRBD2 agrees at 11 bases. CDR3 length: 14 residues. J was trimmed by 5 bases and V by 8 bases; bases with no gene match: 10. Germline V gives CDR1 SQVTM, CDR2 ANQGSEA. The CDR3: CSSRLAGPSETQYF. As DNA, the CDR3 is TGCAGCTCCAGACTAGCGGGGCCTTCGGAGACCCAGTACTTC. The whole variable domain, remainder taken from reference TRBV29-1 and TRBJ2-5, is SAVISQKPSRDICQRGTSLTIQCQVDSQVTMMFWYRQQPGQSLTLIATANQGSEATYESGFVIDKFPISRPNLTFSTLTVSNMSPEDSSIYLCSSRLAGPSETQYFGPGTRLLVL.

CDR3 sequence reads: CASSGTSGRHTDTQYF. Here the CDR3 DNA reads TGTGCCAGCAGTGGGACTAGCGGGAGACACACAGATACGCAGTATTTT. The rearrangement links TRBV2 to TRBJ2-3; 13 bases are a match to TRBD2. CDR3 length equals 16 residues. V lost 4 bases and J lost 2; bases outside the gene matches: 3. Germline CDR1 reads SNHLY; CDR2 reads FYNNEI.

With respect to this clone: Other DNA sequences from this sample encode an identical CDR3 as well. The chain links TRBV5-1 to TRBJ2-7; tentatively, D is TRBD1 (6 bases). There are 14 residues in the CDR3. From germline, CDR1 is SGHRS and CDR2 YFSETQ. Trimming cost V 0 bases and J 4 bases, with 11 bases left between them. CDR3 bases: TGCGCCAGCAGCTTGGACAGGGCTTTATACGAGCAGTACTTC. It encodes CASSLDRALYEQYF.

The CDR3 region has the DNA TGCGCCAGCAGCTTGGGGGGCGGGGTCGAGCAGTACTTC. Translation: CASSLGGGVEQYF. This chain links TRBV5-1 with TRBJ2-7; the D gene is possibly TRBD2 (6 bases). V lost 0 bases and J lost 6, with 10 bases in between. The germline CDR1 and CDR2 sequences are SGHRS and YFSETQ. The CDR3 is made up of 13 amino acids.

This clone was observed many times. The rearrangement links TRBV30 to TRBJ2-5; TRBD2 matches 16 bases. V trimming: 3 bases; J trimming: 1 base; junction bases outside the gene matches: 17. From germline, CDR1 is GTSNPN and CDR2 SVGIG (reference sequence). This CDR3 region has 21 residues. CDR3 bases: TGTGCCTGGAGGGCGACGCCCGGGACTAGCGGGAGGGTGTGGGGCCAAGAGACCCAGTACTTC. Its protein is CAWRATPGTSGRVWGQETQYF.

The chain employs TRBV18 and TRBJ1-4; 7 nucleotides agree with TRBD1. V lost 6 bases and J lost 7; bases outside the gene matches: 11. Germline assignment: CDR1 KGHSH and CDR2 LQKENI. This CDR3 has 15 amino acids. CDR3 in amino acids: CASSPLGTAPEKLFF. CDR3 coding DNA: TGTGCCAGCTCCCCCCTCGGGACAGCCCCTGAAAAACTGTTTTTT.

The chain has TRBV7-2 and TRBJ1-3; 8 nucleotides match TRBD1. The V and J ends lost 5 bases and 8 bases, in that order; junction bases with no gene match: 5. The CDR3 runs to 13 residues. Germline V gene data show CDR1 as SGHTA and CDR2 as FQGNSA. Here the CDR3 reads CASSIQGADTIYF. CDR3 coding DNA: TGTGCCAGCAGCATCCAGGGGGCTGACACCATATATTTT.

To note about this clone: The same CDR3 arises from other DNA sequences in this sample as well. The chain recombines TRBV27 with TRBJ2-7, with 12 bases lining up with TRBD2. Germline CDR1 MNHEY, CDR2 SMNVEV (reference sequence). CDR3 size: 13 residues. V lost 9 bases and J lost 2; bases outside the gene matches: 2. CDR3 DNA: TGTGCCAGTAGACTAGCGGGAGCCTACGAGCAGTACTTC. Protein product: CASRLAGAYEQYF.

This clone came up many times. The genes are TRBV2 and TRBJ1-3, with 8 bases identical to TRBD1. Germline-derived CDR1 and CDR2 are SNHLY and FYNNEI. The trim removed 10 bases at V and 6 bases at J, leaving 11 bases unmatched. CDR3 length: 14 amino acids. CDR3 region: CATSMLDRENTIYF. Written as DNA, the CDR3 is TGTGCCACCTCGATGCTGGACAGGGAAAACACCATATATTTT.

This clone was recorded once. The chain has TRBV5-1 and TRBJ2-3, with a possible D match to TRBD2 (5 bases). This CDR3 has 14 amino acids. Trimming stripped 4 bases from V and 0 bases from J, with 9 bases between. Germline assignment: CDR1 SGHRS and CDR2 YFSETQ. This CDR3 reads CASSHRGSTDTQYF. CDR3 bases: TGCGCCAGCAGCCACCGGGGTAGCACAGATACGCAGTATTTT.

This clone was recorded a few times. This chain uses TRBV18 with TRBJ1-1; no clear D gene. The germline V and J ends were trimmed by 3 bases and 2 bases, with 22 bases remaining between them. Germline assignment: CDR1 KGHSH and CDR2 LQKENI. The CDR3 loop spans 18 amino acids. This chain's CDR3 is CASSPPVGQAGRNTEAFF. The CDR3 DNA follows: TGTGCCAGCTCACCGCCTGTTGGGCAGGCTGGGCGAAACACTGAAGCTTTCTTT.